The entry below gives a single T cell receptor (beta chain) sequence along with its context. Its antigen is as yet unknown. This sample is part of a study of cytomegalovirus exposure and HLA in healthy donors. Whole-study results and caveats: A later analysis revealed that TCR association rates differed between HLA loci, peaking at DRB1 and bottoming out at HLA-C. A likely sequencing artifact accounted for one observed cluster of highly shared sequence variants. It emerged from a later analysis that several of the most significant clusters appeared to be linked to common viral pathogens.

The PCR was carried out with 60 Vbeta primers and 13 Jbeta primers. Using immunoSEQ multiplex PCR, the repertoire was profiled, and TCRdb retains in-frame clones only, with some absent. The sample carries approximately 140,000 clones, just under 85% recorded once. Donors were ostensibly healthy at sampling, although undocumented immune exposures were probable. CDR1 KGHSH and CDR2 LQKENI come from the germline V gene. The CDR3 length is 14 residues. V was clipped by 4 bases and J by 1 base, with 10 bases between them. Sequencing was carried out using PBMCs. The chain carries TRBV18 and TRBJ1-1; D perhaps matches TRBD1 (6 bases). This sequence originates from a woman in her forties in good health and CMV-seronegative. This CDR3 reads CASSRDKKNTEAFF. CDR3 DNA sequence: TGTGCCAGCTCACGGGACAAGAAGAACACTGAAGCTTTCTTT.